This T cell receptor beta chain is from a study of CD8 T cells in Susac syndrome. Trimming shortened V by 1 base and J by 7 bases, and 9 bases separated the two germline ends. The CDR3 has 13 amino acids. Germline V gives CDR1 SGDLS, CDR2 YYNGEE. Reverse transcription of roughly 0.5 to 1 ug RNA was carried out with random hexamers. Multiplex PCR with immunoSEQ amplified the TCR beta CDR3 across 54 Vbeta and 13 Jbeta. MiXCR was run by TCRdb on the immunoSEQ multiplex PCR reads, yielding one entry per CDR3 protein. The sample has 200,000 to 250,000 distinct CDR3 sequences; around nine tenths are singletons.

V usage is TRBV9 and J usage is TRBJ1-3; no clear D. The sequenced sample consisted of CD8+ T cells from PBMCs. The origin of this receptor is a human donor with multiple sclerosis. The CDR3 sequence is CASSVLPGNTIYF. The CDR3 DNA reads TGTGCCAGCAGCGTACTTCCGGGGAACACCATATATTTT.